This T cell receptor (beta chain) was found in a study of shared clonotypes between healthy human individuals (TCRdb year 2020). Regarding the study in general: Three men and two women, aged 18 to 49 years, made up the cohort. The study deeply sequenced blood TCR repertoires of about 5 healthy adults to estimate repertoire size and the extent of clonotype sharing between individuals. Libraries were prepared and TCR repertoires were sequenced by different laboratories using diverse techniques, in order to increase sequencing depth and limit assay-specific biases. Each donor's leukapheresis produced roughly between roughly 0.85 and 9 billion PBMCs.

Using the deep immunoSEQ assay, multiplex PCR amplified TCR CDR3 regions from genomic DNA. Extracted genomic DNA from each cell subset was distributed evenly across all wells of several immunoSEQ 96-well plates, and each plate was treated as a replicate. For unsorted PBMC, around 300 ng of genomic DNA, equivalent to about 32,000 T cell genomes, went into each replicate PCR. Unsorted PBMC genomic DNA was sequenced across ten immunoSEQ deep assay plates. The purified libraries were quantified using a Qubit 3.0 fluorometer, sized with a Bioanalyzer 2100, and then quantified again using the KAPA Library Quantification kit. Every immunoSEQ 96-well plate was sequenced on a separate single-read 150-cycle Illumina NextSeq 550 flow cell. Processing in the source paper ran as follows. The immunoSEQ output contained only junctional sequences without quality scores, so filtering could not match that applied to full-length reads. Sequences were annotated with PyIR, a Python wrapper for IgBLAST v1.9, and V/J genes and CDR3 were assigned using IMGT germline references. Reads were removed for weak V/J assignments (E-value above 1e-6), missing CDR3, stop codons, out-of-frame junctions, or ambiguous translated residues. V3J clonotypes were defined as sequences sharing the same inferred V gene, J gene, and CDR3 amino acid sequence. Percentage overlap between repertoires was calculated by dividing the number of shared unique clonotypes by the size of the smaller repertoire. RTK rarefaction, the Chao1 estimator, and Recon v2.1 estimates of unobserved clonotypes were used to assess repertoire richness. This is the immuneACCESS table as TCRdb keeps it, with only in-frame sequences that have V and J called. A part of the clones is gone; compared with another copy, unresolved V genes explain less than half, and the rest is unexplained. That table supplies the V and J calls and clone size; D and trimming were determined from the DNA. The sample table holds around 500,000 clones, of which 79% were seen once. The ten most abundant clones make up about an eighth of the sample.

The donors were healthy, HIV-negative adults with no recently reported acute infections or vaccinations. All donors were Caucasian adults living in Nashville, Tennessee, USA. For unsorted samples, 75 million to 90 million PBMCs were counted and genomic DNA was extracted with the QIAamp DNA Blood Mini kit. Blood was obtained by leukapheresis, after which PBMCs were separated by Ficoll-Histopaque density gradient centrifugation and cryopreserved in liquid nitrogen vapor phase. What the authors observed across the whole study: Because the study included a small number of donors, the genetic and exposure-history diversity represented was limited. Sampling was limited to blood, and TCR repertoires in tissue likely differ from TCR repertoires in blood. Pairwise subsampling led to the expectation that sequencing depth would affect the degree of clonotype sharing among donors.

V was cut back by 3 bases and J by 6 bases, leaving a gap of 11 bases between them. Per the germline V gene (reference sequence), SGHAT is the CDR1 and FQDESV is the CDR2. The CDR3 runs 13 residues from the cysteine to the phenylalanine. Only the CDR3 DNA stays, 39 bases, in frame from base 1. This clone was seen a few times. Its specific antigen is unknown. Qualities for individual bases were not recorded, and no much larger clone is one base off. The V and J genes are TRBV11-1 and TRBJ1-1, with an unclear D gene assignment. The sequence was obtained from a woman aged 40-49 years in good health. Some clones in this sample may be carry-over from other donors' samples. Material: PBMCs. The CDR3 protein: CASSFYAESEAFF. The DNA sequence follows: TGTGCCAGCAGCTTTTATGCAGAATCTGAAGCTTTCTTT.